Listed below are T cell receptor beta chains from one sample, sequenced in a study of blood T cells in healthy people across ages. TCRdb fed the 5' RACE reads into MiXCR, producing one record per CDR3 protein. Among around 690,000 distinct CDR3 sequences listed, about 54% were seen once. The sequenced sample consisted of blood. The receptor source for this set is a man in his fifties or sixties in good health. Both conserved end residues are part of each CDR3. A D gene is named only where the DNA matches it firmly. Not all rows give a size; the values are once, few, many and, for expanded clones, a class.

v_gene: TRBV28; d_gene: TRBD1; abundance: once; j_gene: TRBJ2-1; CDR3nt: TGTGCCAGTGTGGGACAGCTCTCCTACAATGAGCAGTTCTTC; CDR3aa: CASVGQLSYNEQFF
v_gene: TRBV7-8; d_gene: .; abundance: .; j_gene: TRBJ2-7; CDR3nt: TGTGCCAGCAGCTCGTATCAATGGGGTTACGAGCAGTACTTC; CDR3aa: CASSSYQWGYEQYF
v_gene: TRBV10-3; d_gene: TRBD2; abundance: few; j_gene: TRBJ2-1; CDR3nt: TGTGCCATCAGTGGGGCGGGGGGCGATGAGCAGTTCTTC; CDR3aa: CAISGAGGDEQFF
v_gene: TRBV20-1; d_gene: .; abundance: .; j_gene: TRBJ2-7; CDR3nt: TGCAGTGCCGCTGCGCCTTCCACCTACGAGCAGTACTTC; CDR3aa: CSAAAPSTYEQYF
v_gene: TRBV7-2; d_gene: .; abundance: .; j_gene: TRBJ2-1; CDR3nt: TGTGCCAGCAGCCACCGGGCCTGGAATGAGCAGTTCTTC; CDR3aa: CASSHRAWNEQFF
v_gene: TRBV6-6; d_gene: TRBD1; abundance: many; j_gene: TRBJ2-1; CDR3nt: TGTGCCAGCAGTTCTACAGGGGGGAACGAGCAGTTCTTC; CDR3aa: CASSSTGGNEQFF
v_gene: TRBV5-1; d_gene: .; abundance: .; j_gene: TRBJ2-1; CDR3nt: TGCGCCAGCAGAACAGGCCCCAATGATGAGCAGTTCTTC; CDR3aa: CASRTGPNDEQFF
v_gene: TRBV29-1; d_gene: .; abundance: .; j_gene: TRBJ2-3; CDR3nt: TGCAGCTCAAGAGTAGCTAGCACAGATACGCAGTATTTT; CDR3aa: CSSRVASTDTQYF
v_gene: TRBV4-2; d_gene: TRBD2; abundance: .; j_gene: TRBJ2-2; CDR3nt: TGTGCCAGCAGCCAAGGGACTAGCGGATACACCGGGGAGCTGTTTTTT; CDR3aa: CASSQGTSGYTGELFF
v_gene: TRBV12-3/TRBV12-4; d_gene: TRBD1; abundance: .; j_gene: TRBJ2-5; CDR3nt: TGTGCCAGCAGTCTCGACAGGGGGCTTGGGGAGACCCAGTACTTC; CDR3aa: CASSLDRGLGETQYF
v_gene: TRBV25-1; d_gene: TRBD2; abundance: few; j_gene: TRBJ2-7; CDR3nt: TGTGCCAGCAGTGAATATTCCGGTTCGCGGGGGGACTACGAGCAGTACTTC; CDR3aa: CASSEYSGSRGDYEQYF
v_gene: TRBV29-1; d_gene: .; abundance: .; j_gene: TRBJ2-3; CDR3nt: TGCAGCGTTGATCAGACAACAGATACGCAGTATTTT; CDR3aa: CSVDQTTDTQYF
v_gene: TRBV20-1; d_gene: .; abundance: few; j_gene: TRBJ1-5; CDR3nt: TGCAGTGCTAGGACAGGAGACTATAGCAATCAGCCCCAGCATTTT; CDR3aa: CSARTGDYSNQPQHF
v_gene: TRBV10-3; d_gene: .; abundance: .; j_gene: TRBJ1-1; CDR3nt: TGTGCCATCAGTGGCCCCCGGGGGGCGGCCACTGAAGCTTTCTTT; CDR3aa: CAISGPRGAATEAFF
v_gene: TRBV28; d_gene: .; abundance: few; j_gene: TRBJ2-5; CDR3nt: TGTGCCAGCAGTCCTGCGGACAGACCTCAAGAGACCCAGTACTTC; CDR3aa: CASSPADRPQETQYF
v_gene: TRBV20-1; d_gene: TRBD1; abundance: .; j_gene: TRBJ1-4; CDR3nt: TGCAGTGCTAGCACAGGGGCGATTAATGAAAAACTGTTTTTT; CDR3aa: CSASTGAINEKLFF
v_gene: TRBV10-3; d_gene: .; abundance: .; j_gene: TRBJ1-5; CDR3nt: TGTGCCAGCTCAGACGGACGCAGTCAGCCCCAGCATTTT; CDR3aa: CASSDGRSQPQHF
v_gene: TRBV7-9; d_gene: .; abundance: .; j_gene: TRBJ2-4; CDR3nt: TGTGCCAGCAGCTCCCACTCGACAGGACCAAAAAACATTCAGTACTTC; CDR3aa: CASSSHSTGPKNIQYF
v_gene: TRBV27; d_gene: .; abundance: few; j_gene: TRBJ2-7; CDR3nt: TGTGCCAGCAGTTTAAGCGGTTCGACCTACGAGCAGTACTTC; CDR3aa: CASSLSGSTYEQYF
v_gene: TRBV7-2; d_gene: TRBD1; abundance: .; j_gene: TRBJ1-5; CDR3nt: TGTGCCGGCAGCTCAGACAGGGCAGGCAATCAGCCCCAGCATTTT; CDR3aa: CAGSSDRAGNQPQHF
v_gene: TRBV12-3/TRBV12-4; d_gene: TRBD1; abundance: .; j_gene: TRBJ2-1; CDR3nt: TGTGCCAGCAGACGATCCGACAGGGGGGAAGGCAATGAGCAGTTCTTC; CDR3aa: CASRRSDRGEGNEQFF
v_gene: TRBV29-1; d_gene: .; abundance: few; j_gene: TRBJ2-7; CDR3nt: TGCAGCGTCGTCCCGATGAGCTCCTACGAGCAGTACTTC; CDR3aa: CSVVPMSSYEQYF
v_gene: TRBV20-1; d_gene: TRBD1; abundance: .; j_gene: TRBJ1-5; CDR3nt: TGCAGTGCTAGAAGTAACAGGGGCACTCTCAATCAGCCCCAGCATTTT; CDR3aa: CSARSNRGTLNQPQHF
v_gene: TRBV3-1; d_gene: TRBD2; abundance: .; j_gene: TRBJ2-5; CDR3nt: TGTGCCAGCAGCCAAGATCTAGCGGCGATGGGGGGGACCCAGTACTTC; CDR3aa: CASSQDLAAMGGTQYF
v_gene: TRBV7-2; d_gene: .; abundance: .; j_gene: TRBJ2-7; CDR3nt: TGTGCCAGCAACCTCGCGTGGGGATCCTACAATGAGCAGTACTTC; CDR3aa: CASNLAWGSYNEQYF
v_gene: TRBV4-2; d_gene: .; abundance: .; j_gene: TRBJ2-4; CDR3nt: TGTGCCAGCAGCCAAGTCTTCCATCGAGCCAAAGACATTCAGTACTTC; CDR3aa: CASSQVFHRAKDIQYF
v_gene: TRBV4-3; d_gene: .; abundance: .; j_gene: TRBJ2-7; CDR3nt: TGCGCCAGCAGCCATGCGACAGGAACCTACGAGCAGTACTTC; CDR3aa: CASSHATGTYEQYF
v_gene: TRBV10-3; d_gene: .; abundance: .; j_gene: TRBJ1-2; CDR3nt: TGTGCCATCAGTAGGAACTATGGCTACACCTTC; CDR3aa: CAISRNYGYTF
v_gene: TRBV29-1; d_gene: .; abundance: .; j_gene: TRBJ2-3; CDR3nt: TGCAGCGTTGGGGTGCGGGGCGCTAGCACAGATACGCAGTATTTT; CDR3aa: CSVGVRGASTDTQYF
v_gene: TRBV2; d_gene: TRBD2; abundance: .; j_gene: TRBJ2-3; CDR3nt: TGTGCCAGCACATCGCTAGCGGGCCCCACAGATACGCAGTATTTT; CDR3aa: CASTSLAGPTDTQYF
v_gene: TRBV25-1; d_gene: .; abundance: few; j_gene: TRBJ2-5; CDR3nt: TGTGCCAGTAGTGAGCCGGGGGGCGGGAAGACCCAGTACTTC; CDR3aa: CASSEPGGGKTQYF
v_gene: TRBV20-1; d_gene: TRBD1; abundance: .; j_gene: TRBJ1-1; CDR3nt: TGCAGTGCTAGAGACCGGGACAGATGGAGTTTCACTGAAGCTTTCTTT; CDR3aa: CSARDRDRWSFTEAFF
v_gene: TRBV11-2; d_gene: .; abundance: few; j_gene: TRBJ2-7; CDR3nt: TGTGCCAGCAGCTTTGGGGACAACTCCTACGAGCAGTACTTC; CDR3aa: CASSFGDNSYEQYF
v_gene: TRBV7-6; d_gene: .; abundance: once; j_gene: TRBJ1-6; CDR3nt: TGTGCCAGCAGCACTTTTGATTCACCCCTCCACTTT; CDR3aa: CASSTFDSPLHF
v_gene: TRBV5-1; d_gene: TRBD2; abundance: few; j_gene: TRBJ2-1; CDR3nt: TGCGCCAGCCGGGAGACTAGCGTCAACAATGAGCAGTTCTTC; CDR3aa: CASRETSVNNEQFF
v_gene: TRBV20-1; d_gene: .; abundance: .; j_gene: TRBJ2-5; CDR3nt: TGCAGTGCTAGAGACCCCTTGAGGGGCCACCAAGAGACCCAGTACTTC; CDR3aa: CSARDPLRGHQETQYF
v_gene: TRBV5-1; d_gene: .; abundance: few; j_gene: TRBJ2-5; CDR3nt: TGCGCCAGCAGCTTGTGGGCGGCTGAGGGGGAGACCCAGTACTTC; CDR3aa: CASSLWAAEGETQYF
v_gene: TRBV11-2; d_gene: .; abundance: .; j_gene: TRBJ2-5; CDR3nt: TGTACCAGCAGCTTAGGTTCCCAAGAGACCCAGTACTTC; CDR3aa: CTSSLGSQETQYF
v_gene: TRBV12-3/TRBV12-4; d_gene: .; abundance: few; j_gene: TRBJ2-1; CDR3nt: TGTGCCAGCAGTTTAGGTCTATTCAATGAGCAGTTCTTC; CDR3aa: CASSLGLFNEQFF
v_gene: TRBV4-2; d_gene: TRBD2; abundance: .; j_gene: TRBJ2-5; CDR3nt: TGTGCCAGCAGCCAGGTGCTAGCGGGGAGCCAAGAGACCCAGTACTTC; CDR3aa: CASSQVLAGSQETQYF
v_gene: TRBV10-3; d_gene: .; abundance: .; j_gene: TRBJ1-2; CDR3nt: TGTGCCATCAGTGAGGGGGAGTATGGCTACACCTTC; CDR3aa: CAISEGEYGYTF
v_gene: TRBV12-3/TRBV12-4; d_gene: TRBD1; abundance: once; j_gene: TRBJ1-6; CDR3nt: TGTGCCAGCAGTTCCTCCGGGACAGGAGGCTCACCCCTCCACTTT; CDR3aa: CASSSSGTGGSPLHF
v_gene: TRBV11-2; d_gene: .; abundance: .; j_gene: TRBJ2-7; CDR3nt: TGTGCCAGCAGCGCAAACCGTGACCTCACCTACGAGCAGTACTTC; CDR3aa: CASSANRDLTYEQYF
v_gene: TRBV7-9; d_gene: .; abundance: .; j_gene: TRBJ1-6; CDR3nt: TGTGCCAGCAGCGTAATCGGGAGAAGTTCACCCCTCCACTTT; CDR3aa: CASSVIGRSSPLHF
v_gene: TRBV20-1; d_gene: TRBD1; abundance: .; j_gene: TRBJ1-4; CDR3nt: TGCAGTGCTTGGGGGACAGGTGAAACTAATGAAAAACTGTTTTTT; CDR3aa: CSAWGTGETNEKLFF
v_gene: TRBV10-3; d_gene: .; abundance: .; j_gene: TRBJ2-1; CDR3nt: TGTGCCATCAGTGTCGGTTTCAATGAGCAGTTCTTC; CDR3aa: CAISVGFNEQFF
v_gene: TRBV20-1; d_gene: .; abundance: once; j_gene: TRBJ2-5; CDR3nt: TGCAGTGCTGACTGGACACGGGGCGCGGAGACCCAGTACTTC; CDR3aa: CSADWTRGAETQYF
v_gene: TRBV6-1; d_gene: .; abundance: .; j_gene: TRBJ1-2; CDR3nt: TGTGCCAGCAGAGAACAGGAGGAGTTGACCTATGGCTACACCTTC; CDR3aa: CASREQEELTYGYTF
v_gene: TRBV20-1; d_gene: TRBD1; abundance: .; j_gene: TRBJ1-2; CDR3nt: TGCAGTGCTAGAGATCAGGGGGGAGCTTTCTATGGCTACACCTTC; CDR3aa: CSARDQGGAFYGYTF